Here is one TCR beta chain with its context. V was clipped by 4 bases and J by 0 bases; unmatched bases: 3. Germline V gene data show CDR1 as LGHDT and CDR2 as YNNKEL (reference sequence). The CDR3 has 15 residues. Membership in each cohort depended on participant-reported clinical history. This specimen comes from a study of blood T cell repertoires in COVID-19. Study-wide context: Collection of acute and convalescent COVID-19 samples took place in the United States, Italy and Spain.

Measured with immunoSEQ multiplex PCR; TCRdb has only the in-frame clones, and not every one. The table has under 300,000 clones, 80% to 90% seen once. The receptor's source is a woman in her fifties or sixties who had recovered from COVID-19. The specimen was PBMCs or T cells enriched from blood (not recorded which). The chain combines TRBV3-1 (or the pseudogene TRBV3-2) with TRBJ2-7, with 10 bases aligning to TRBD2. CDR3 nucleotides: TGTGCCAGCAGCCCTAGCGGGGGTAGCTCCTACGAGCAGTACTTC. It yields the protein CASSPSGGSSYEQYF.